The sample holds a few counts of the clone carrying this TCR beta chain. V was shortened by 4 bases and J by 3 bases, with 15 bases between the two germline ends. The germline V gene has CDR1 MNHEY and CDR2 SVGAGI. The CDR3 has 15 residues. In TCRdb, the RT-PCR reads were re-called with MiXCR into one record per CDR3 protein. The sample lists approximately 720,000 distinct CDR3 sequences, 14% occurring once. V and J are TRBV6-5 and TRBJ1-1; TRBD1 might be the D (5 bases). The clonotype was recovered from a female donor in good health, serving as a healthy control. Sequenced input: memory CD4+ T cells from blood. The chain's CDR3 is CASSFSALGDTEAFF. The CDR3, as DNA: TGTGCCAGCAGTTTCTCAGCCTTGGGGGACACTGAAGCTTTCTTT.